A single sample gave rise to the 25 T cell receptor beta chains below, sequenced in a study of response to subunit inactivated influenza vaccine. Each CDR3 protein is one row after TCRdb ran MiXCR on the RT-PCR reads. The sample contains about 650,000 distinct CDR3 sequences, approximately 15% of which appear only once. The sequencing here drew on PBMCs from blood, taken roughly 12 days after vaccination. Receptor source: a man aged 50-60 years who received an inactivated influenza vaccine.

The chain carries TRBV12-3 or TRBV12-4 and TRBJ2-3, with D uncertain. This CDR3 is built from 15 residues. V was pared by 6 bases and J by 3 bases, with 16 bases between. The CDR3 spells CASSPVRWGTDTQYF. CDR3 nucleotide sequence: TGTGCCAGCAGCCCGGTCCGTTGGGGAACAGATACGCAGTATTTT.

With respect to this clonotype: It may be a read error: a sequence one base away is much more abundant. The chain links TRBV24-1 to TRBJ2-3, with 8 positions matching TRBD2. The CDR3 is 15 residues long. Germline assignment: CDR1 KGHDR and CDR2 SFDVKD. CDR3 bases: TGTGCCACCAGTTTAGCGGGATCTAGCACAGATACGCAGGATTTT. Amino acids: CATSLAGSSTDTQDF.

The V gene is TRBV20-1, the J gene TRBJ2-3; tentatively, D is TRBD1 or TRBD2 (5 bases each). V shed 1 base and J shed 4 bases, with 21 bases lying between them. Germline CDR1 and CDR2: DFQATT and SNEGSKA (reference sequence). This CDR3 comprises 17 residues. The CDR3, as DNA: TGCAGTGCTAGAGGTTCTGGGACCGCGAGTTTGTCAGATACGCAGTATTTT. Protein: CSARGSGTASLSDTQYF.

The chain is built from TRBV20-1 and TRBJ2-5, with 8 nucleotides matching TRBD2. The CDR3 loop spans 14 amino acids. Germline-derived CDR1 and CDR2 are DFQATT and SNEGSKA (reference sequence). The V segment lost 6 bases and the J segment 1 base; nucleotides outside the gene matches: 7. The CDR3 loop is CSATPGGVQETQYF. The CDR3 DNA sequence: TGCAGTGCGACCCCGGGGGGGGTCCAAGAGACCCAGTACTTC.

This chain uses TRBV9 with TRBJ2-1; D is perhaps TRBD2 (6 bases). V was shortened by 0 bases and J by 6 bases, with 13 bases between the two germline ends. Looked up from germline, CDR1 is SGDLS and CDR2 is YYNGEE. This CDR3 is built from 15 residues. The CDR3 DNA sequence: TGTGCCAGCAGCGTAGATGGAGGGTTGCTCAATGAGCAGTTCTTC. This translates into CASSVDGGLLNEQFF.

This clonotype was seen only a few times. This sequence joins TRBV20-1 and TRBJ2-3; D is tentatively TRBD1 or TRBD2 (6 bases each). CDR1 and CDR2 (germline): DFQATT, SNEGSKA (reference sequence). CDR3 length: 14 residues. With 5 bases removed from V and 6 bases from J, the gap between germline ends came to 18 bases. This CDR3 reads CSALPGQGGDTQYF. DNA of the CDR3: TGCAGTGCTCTGCCGGGACAAGGAGGGGATACGCAGTATTTT.

This clonotype was recorded a few times. The chain couples TRBV29-1 to TRBJ2-3; D might be TRBD2 (5 bases). Trimming removed 2 bases from V and 1 base from J, with 13 bases in between. Germline CDR1 is SQVTM and CDR2 is ANQGSEA. The length of the CDR3 is 15 residues. CDR3 coding DNA: TGCAGCGTTGAATGGGTGGGAGCGGGCACAGATACGCAGTATTTT. The encoded protein is CSVEWVGAGTDTQYF.

The rearrangement links TRBV12-3 or TRBV12-4 to TRBJ1-5; D not resolved. The ends were cut back, 6 bases at V and 8 bases at J, with 17 bases in the middle. This CDR3 is 14 amino acids long. The CDR3 reads CASRLDGRGEPQHF. The CDR3, as DNA: TGTGCCAGCAGATTGGACGGCAGAGGAGAGCCCCAGCATTTT.

In its sample, this clonotype was seen a few times. This chain uses TRBV20-1 with TRBJ2-1; the match to TRBD1 covers 10 bases. Germline CDR1 DFQATT, CDR2 SNEGSKA (reference sequence). The CDR3 runs to 14 residues. Trimming removed 4 bases from V and 12 bases from J; junction bases left unmatched: 12. In DNA form, the CDR3 reads TGCAGTGCTAAGACAGGGGGCGGAGGGGGAGGGCAGTTCTTC. It specifies CSAKTGGGGGGQFF.

This clonotype was counted between two and nine times. This chain uses TRBV5-1 with TRBJ2-1, with TRBD2 matching over 9 bases. V trimming: 6 bases; J trimming: 6 bases; junction bases outside the gene matches: 10. This CDR3 contains 15 residues. Germline lookup yields CDR1 SGHRS and CDR2 YFSETQ. The CDR3 spells CASTFLAGEGNEQFF. DNA of the CDR3: TGCGCCAGCACCTTCTTAGCGGGAGAGGGCAATGAGCAGTTCTTC.

This clonotype has more than one count but fewer than ten. The rearrangement links TRBV5-1 to TRBJ1-4; possibly TRBD1 for D (6 bases). The CDR3 runs 16 residues. Looked up from germline, CDR1 is SGHRS and CDR2 is YFSETQ. V shed 0 bases and J shed 4 bases, with 13 bases lying between them. The DNA of the CDR3 is TGCGCCAGCAGCTTGGAACCCCAGGGGATTAATGAAAAACTGTTTTTT. Protein sequence: CASSLEPQGINEKLFF.

This clonotype appeared many times. The V call is TRBV7-6, the J call TRBJ2-7; 7 bases agree with TRBD1. The CDR3 contains 14 residues. J lost 4 bases, V lost 2 bases, and 5 bases had no gene match. Germline lookup yields CDR1 SGHVS and CDR2 FNYEAQ. The CDR3 here is CASSLFDREYEQYF. The CDR3 DNA reads as TGTGCCAGCAGCTTATTCGACAGGGAATACGAGCAGTACTTC.

This clonotype was counted only a few times. This rearrangement joins TRBV6-2 or TRBV6-3 to TRBJ1-1, with TRBD1 matching 12 bases. The CDR3 runs to 16 residues. Looked up from germline, CDR1 is MNHEY and CDR2 is SVGEGT. V was clipped by 6 bases and J by 4 bases; unmatched bases: 9. The CDR3 bases are TGTGCCAGCAGACCGGGACAGGGGGCTTCGGGCACTGAAGCTTTCTTT. It codes for CASRPGQGASGTEAFF.

The J gene is TRBJ1-1, the V gene TRBV30, with a tentative D call TRBD1 (6 bases). CDR1 and CDR2 (germline): GTSNPN, SVGIG (reference sequence). The CDR3 runs to 13 residues. V was shortened by 3 bases and J by 2 bases, with 10 bases between the two germline ends. The CDR3 loop is CAWSPGVNTEAFF. The CDR3 bases are TGTGCCTGGAGCCCAGGGGTTAACACTGAAGCTTTCTTT. Full variable domain (remainder filled in from reference TRBV30 and TRBJ1-1): SQTIHQWPATLVQPVGSPLSLECTVEGTSNPNLYWYRQAAGRGLQLLFYSVGIGQISSEVPQNLSASRPQDRQFILSSKKLLLSDSGFYLCAWSPGVNTEAFFGQGTRLTVV.

V is TRBV7-6 and J is TRBJ2-2; unclear D gene. V gave up 5 bases and J gave up 1 base, with 11 bases separating them. The CDR3 is 15 amino acids. Germline V gene lookup returns CDR1 SGHVS and CDR2 FNYEAQ. Here the CDR3 DNA reads TGTGCCAGCAGCCCTATCCGATTGAACACCGGGGAGCTGTTTTTT. Translation gives CASSPIRLNTGELFF.

The V gene is TRBV28, the J gene TRBJ1-2; D is uncertain. The CDR3 consists of 13 residues. Germline V gene data show CDR1 as MDHEN and CDR2 as SYDVKM. Trimming removed 5 bases from V and 2 bases from J, with 9 bases in between. The CDR3 DNA reads as TGTGCCAGCAGTACTAGTGAAAACTATGGCTACACCTTC. This gives the protein CASSTSENYGYTF.

This clonotype was picked up a small number of times. The V and J genes are TRBV24-1 and TRBJ2-5; D is ambiguous. Trimming removed 4 bases from V and 5 bases from J, with 10 bases in between. The CDR3 loop spans 13 amino acids. Germline V gene data show CDR1 as KGHDR and CDR2 as SFDVKD. CDR3 coding DNA: TGTGCCACCAGTGACCGTAGTTCGGAGACCCAGTACTTC. Encoded protein: CATSDRSSETQYF.

The rearrangement links TRBV6-2 or TRBV6-3 to TRBJ1-3, with TRBD1 identical over 7 bases. The CDR3 consists of 15 residues. CDR1 is MNHEY and CDR2 is SVGEGT in the germline V gene. Losses at the gene ends were 5 bases for V and 5 bases for J; bases not matched to a gene: 9. DNA for the CDR3: TGTGCCAGCAGTACGACAGGGATAAGAAGAAACACCATATATTTT. Amino acid sequence: CASSTTGIRRNTIYF.

This clonotype came up a few times. This chain connects TRBV24-1 to TRBJ2-2, with 9 bases lining up with TRBD1. V lost 9 bases, J lost 7 bases, and 11 bases stayed unmatched. From germline, CDR1 is KGHDR and CDR2 SFDVKD. The CDR3 length is 15 residues. CDR3 region: CATAGARTGVGELFF. CDR3 coding DNA: TGTGCCACCGCTGGGGCCCGGACAGGGGTCGGGGAGCTGTTTTTT.

This chain links TRBV7-2 with TRBJ2-1, with D possibly TRBD2 on 7 matching bases. The CDR3 consists of 15 residues. Trimming removed 1 base at V and 6 bases at J, with 13 bases between. The V gene's germline CDR1 is SGHTA and CDR2 FQGNSA. CDR3 in amino acids: CASSLVGGAVNEQFF. In DNA form, the CDR3 reads TGTGCCAGCAGCTTAGTGGGGGGGGCGGTCAATGAGCAGTTCTTC.

The chain carries TRBV18 and TRBJ2-3; D might be TRBD2 (5 bases). Germline V gene sequence: CDR1 KGHSH, CDR2 LQKENI. The CDR3 has 14 residues. Trimming cost V 4 bases and J 4 bases, with 12 bases left between them. The CDR3 bases are TGTGCCAGCTCACGAGGTCCAGCGGCAGATACGCAGTATTTT. This sequence encodes CASSRGPAADTQYF.

This clonotype was observed a handful of times. The chain employs TRBV7-8 and TRBJ1-2; the match to TRBD1 covers 8 bases. The CDR3 extends over 14 amino acids. The V and J ends lost 4 bases and 7 bases, in that order; junction bases with no gene match: 8. Germline CDR1 reads SGHVS; CDR2 reads FQNEAQ. The CDR3 reads CASSSSQGEGGYTF. The CDR3, as DNA: TGTGCCAGCAGCTCATCACAGGGGGAAGGTGGCTACACCTTC.

This clonotype was seen more than once but under ten times. The V and J genes are TRBV3-1 and TRBJ2-7, with 8 bases that match TRBD1. This CDR3 has 16 amino acids. Germline CDR1 is LGHDT and CDR2 is YNNKEL (reference sequence). V lost 1 base to trimming and J lost 0 bases; unmatched junction nucleotides: 5. For the CDR3, the DNA is TGTGCCAGCAGCCAAGGACAGGGGTTGGACTCCTACGAGCAGTACTTC. This sequence encodes CASSQGQGLDSYEQYF.

This clonotype showed up just a few times. One end of the junction varies from germline; a read error may be responsible. The chain uses TRBV5-1 and TRBJ2-2; possibly TRBD1 for D (6 bases). The CDR3 covers 16 residues. CDR1 is SGHRS and CDR2 is YFSETQ in the germline V gene. The CDR3 sequence: CVSSLGTGTGTGELFF. The CDR3 DNA reads as TGCGTCAGCAGCTTGGGAACAGGGACGGGGACCGGGGAGCTGTTTTTT.

This clonotype occurred a few times. The chain couples TRBV6-5 to TRBJ1-2; TRBD1 aligns across 9 bases. The trim removed 0 bases at V and 4 bases at J, leaving 6 bases unmatched. Per the germline V gene, CDR1 is MNHEY and CDR2 is SVGAGI. The CDR3 runs to 16 residues. CDR3 coding DNA: TGTGCCAGCAGTTACTCCGGCCTACAGGGGGCCTATGGCTACACCTTC. This sequence encodes CASSYSGLQGAYGYTF.